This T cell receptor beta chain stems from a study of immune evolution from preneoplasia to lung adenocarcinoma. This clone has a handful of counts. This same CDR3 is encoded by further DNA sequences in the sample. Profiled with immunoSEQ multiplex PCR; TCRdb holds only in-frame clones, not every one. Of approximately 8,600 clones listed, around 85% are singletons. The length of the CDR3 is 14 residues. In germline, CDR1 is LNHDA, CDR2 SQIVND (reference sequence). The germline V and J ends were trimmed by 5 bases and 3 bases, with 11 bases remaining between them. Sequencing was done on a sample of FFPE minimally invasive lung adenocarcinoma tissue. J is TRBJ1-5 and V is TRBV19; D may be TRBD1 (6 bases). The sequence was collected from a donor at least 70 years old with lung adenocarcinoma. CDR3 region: CASSGSGANQPQHF. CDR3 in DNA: TGTGCCAGTAGTGGTTCAGGGGCCAATCAGCCCCAGCATTTT.